The clone carrying this T cell receptor (beta chain) has only a few counts. The source of the sample is a study of blood T cell repertoires in COVID-19. Looking at the study overall: Sites across the United States, Italy and Spain contributed samples from acute and convalescent COVID-19.

Assay: immunoSEQ multiplex PCR; the TCRdb copy retains only in-frame clones and omits some. The sample yields around 230,000 clones, over 75% seen once. Losses at the gene ends were 6 bases for V and 5 bases for J; bases not matched to a gene: 7. The germline gives CDR1 LNHDA, CDR2 SQIVND (reference sequence). The CDR3 has 15 amino acids. Cohorts were based on clinical histories the participants reported. This receptor was identified in a man aged 35 to 55 who had recovered from COVID-19. The V and J genes are TRBV19 and TRBJ1-4, with 9 bases lining up with TRBD1. Sequencing was performed on PBMCs or T cells enriched from blood (not recorded which). CDR3 nucleotide sequence: TGTGCCAGTAGACGAACCGGGACAGGGAATGAAAAACTGTTTTTT. This gives the protein CASRRTGTGNEKLFF.